This T cell receptor beta chain was captured in a study of T cells in Graves' hyperthyroidism and ophthalmopathy. Under 3 months was the duration of disease in ophthalmopathy patients, who also had a Clinical Activity Score of at least 3 and a NOSPECS grade of at least 4. The diagnoses drew upon clinical symptoms, serum thyroxine and TRAb, thyroid ultrasound and orbital computed tomography. The CDR3 is 15 amino acids. Looked up from germline, CDR1 is SNHLY and CDR2 is FYNNEI. Between the trimmed V and J ends, which lost 2 bases and 7 bases, there was a span of 12 bases. This clonotype was detected many times. The antigen is not known. The CDR3 regions of TCR beta were amplified from RNA transcripts. A set of HTBI primers served as the primers for a first-round RT-PCR of the TCR CDR3. TCRdb independently ran MiXCR on the multiplex PCR reads; one entry per CDR3 protein. This table holds about 600,000 distinct CDR3 sequences, about 16% found once.

Study-wide findings and caveats: A 13 V-J signature model discriminated ophthalmopathy versus stable hyperthyroidism. Most clonotypes expanded in thyroid above 0.001 were likewise present in blood.

This TCR was sampled from a woman between 40 and 50 years old with Graves' ophthalmopathy. Input material: blood. The V call is TRBV2, the J call TRBJ1-6, with D perhaps matching TRBD1 (6 bases). The DNA of the CDR3 is TGTGCCAGCAGTGAACAGGGACATGCCAATTCACCCCTCCACTTT. Its protein is CASSEQGHANSPLHF.